The TCR beta chain described here comes from a study of T cell responses to AZD1222 COVID-19 vaccine. Data came from immunoSEQ multiplex PCR; TCRdb stores just in-frame clones and leaves some out. The sample gives some 140,000 clones, 90% of which show up once; 1.5% to 2% is in the top ten. V dropped 0 bases and J dropped 10 bases, with 8 bases sitting between them. CDR1 is SGHRS and CDR2 is YFSETQ in the germline V gene. The CDR3 length is 13 residues. To note about this clone: Its target is not known.

Regarding the study as a whole: Donors were largely white British and mainly female; clonal diversity was possibly underestimated.

The sequencing used peripheral blood, collected on day 0 of AZD1222 vaccination. The V gene is TRBV5-1, the J gene TRBJ1-6, with D perhaps TRBD1 (5 bases). This receptor was identified in an adult in good health. The chain's CDR3 is CASSLEGQSPLHF. The CDR3 coding sequence is TGCGCCAGCAGCTTGGAGGGGCAGTCACCCCTCCACTTT. The whole variable domain, remainder taken from reference TRBV5-1 and TRBJ1-6, is KAGVTQTPRYLIKTRGQQVTLSCSPISGHRSVSWYQQTPGQGLQFLFEYFSETQRNKGNFPGRFSGRQFSNSRSEMNVSTLELGDSALYLCASSLEGQSPLHFGNGTRLTVT.